A single sample is the source of the 17 T cell receptor beta chains below, sequenced in a study of technical replicates of blood from a few donors. TCRdb's table, derived via immunoSEQ multiplex PCR, lists solely in-frame clones and lacks some. Here the sample spans fewer than 85,000 clones, more than 90% being singletons. The material sequenced was PBMCs. The receptors were gathered from a human donor in good health. Some clones in this sample may be carry-over from other donors' samples.

This clone was found a few times. The genes are TRBV7-9 and TRBJ2-3, with 8 nucleotides matching TRBD2. This CDR3 is built from 15 residues. Germline V gene data show CDR1 as SEHNR and CDR2 as FQNEAQ (reference sequence). With 5 bases clipped from V and 3 bases from J, the junction kept 7 bases outside the gene matches. CDR3 bases: TGTGCCAGCAGCCCCGTGGGACTAGTAACAGATACGCAGTATTTT. Its translation: CASSPVGLVTDTQYF. The full variable domain, completed using reference TRBV7-9 and TRBJ2-3, is DTGVSQNPRHKITKRGQNVTFRCDPISEHNRLYWYRQTLGQGPEFLTYFQNEAQLEKSRLLSDRFSAERPKGSFSTLEIQRTEQGDSAMYLCASSPVGLVTDTQYFGPGTRLTVL.

A remark on this clone: The germline gene is not matched at one end of the junction; a read error may be the cause. The rearrangement uses TRBV19 and TRBJ2-1; the match to TRBD2 covers 10 bases. Germline V gene data show CDR1 as LNHDA and CDR2 as SQIVND (reference sequence). The CDR3 spans 14 residues. CDR3 sequence: CASSILGLALIRVF. Written as DNA, the CDR3 is TGTGCCAGTAGTATTCTGGGACTAGCGCTTATTCGGGTCTTC.

This clone came up once. V is TRBV7-9 and J is TRBJ1-1; 8 bases fit TRBD1. Germline loops: CDR1 SEHNR, CDR2 FQNEAQ (reference sequence). This CDR3 has 16 residues. With 5 bases clipped from V and 3 bases from J, the junction kept 11 bases outside the gene matches. The CDR3, as DNA: TGTGCCAGCAGCCCTTGGGGCAGGGGGCAGGACACTGAAGCTTTCTTT. The encoded protein is CASSPWGRGQDTEAFF.

The chain recombines TRBV7-9 with TRBJ1-2; 7 nucleotides match TRBD1. V was pared by 0 bases and J by 3 bases, with 10 bases of the junction left unmatched. This CDR3 comprises 17 residues. Germline V gene lookup returns CDR1 SEHNR and CDR2 FQNEAQ (reference sequence). In nucleotides, the CDR3 is TGTGCCAGCAGCTTAGCGCCCTACAGGGGAGAAGACTATGGCTACACCTTC. Amino acid sequence: CASSLAPYRGEDYGYTF.

The chain joins TRBV5-6 to TRBJ1-6; TRBD1 agrees at 8 bases. Germline V gives CDR1 SGHDT, CDR2 YYEEEE. This CDR3 spans 15 amino acids. The trim removed 1 base at V and 6 bases at J, leaving 3 bases unmatched. DNA of the CDR3: TGTGCCAGCAGCTTGAGGGACAGGTTTAATTCACCCCTCCACTTT. This encodes CASSLRDRFNSPLHF.

In DNA form, the CDR3 reads TGCGCCAGCAGCCCCGACAGAGACTATGGCTACACCTTC. This gives the protein CASSPDRDYGYTF. This rearrangement joins TRBV4-3 to TRBJ1-2; tentative D call: TRBD1 (5 bases). CDR1 and CDR2 from the germline V gene are LGHNA and YSLEER. V dropped 4 bases and J dropped 3 bases, with 9 bases sitting between them. CDR3 size: 13 residues.

The table lists this clone with a count of one. The V and J genes are TRBV7-9 and TRBJ1-5; 8 bases are shared with TRBD1. This CDR3 region has 18 residues. The trim removed 0 bases at V and 5 bases at J, leaving 12 bases unmatched. Germline loops: CDR1 SEHNR, CDR2 FQNEAQ (reference sequence). The CDR3 DNA is TGTGCCAGCAGCTTAGCGCCGGGGTACAGGGGGAGGGATCAGCCCCAGCATTTT. This sequence encodes CASSLAPGYRGRDQPQHF.

The J gene is TRBJ2-3, the V gene TRBV7-6; 7 nucleotides agree with TRBD2. The length of the CDR3 is 16 residues. CDR1 is SGHVS and CDR2 is FNYEAQ in the germline V gene. The V segment lost 5 bases and the J segment 6 bases; nucleotides outside the gene matches: 14. CDR3 bases: TGTGCCAGCAGCGCGCGGGACCGCGGGGGATCGGATACGCAGTATTTT. It specifies CASSARDRGGSDTQYF.

The V gene is TRBV7-2, the J gene TRBJ1-1, with D unresolved. V lost 3 bases and J 3 bases, leaving 11 bases between the germline ends. Germline lookup yields CDR1 SGHTA and CDR2 FQGNSA. This CDR3 comprises 14 residues. The CDR3 DNA reads as TGTGCCAGCAGCTTTGACGGGCGGGACACTGAAGCTTTCTTT. It codes for CASSFDGRDTEAFF. Full variable domain (outside the CDR3, taken from reference TRBV7-2 and TRBJ1-1): GAGVSQSPSNKVTEKGKDVELRCDPISGHTALYWYRQSLGQGLEFLIYFQGNSAPDKSGLPSDRFSAERTGGSVSTLTIQRTQQEDSAVYLCASSFDGRDTEAFFGQGTRLTVV.

The J gene is TRBJ2-3, the V gene TRBV2; 8 bases are shared with TRBD2. The CDR3 is 15 amino acids. The germline CDR1 and CDR2 sequences are SNHLY and FYNNEI. V shed 4 bases and J 3 bases; nucleotides not matched to a gene: 6. The CDR3 region is CASSVGLVSTDTQYF. The CDR3 DNA follows: TGTGCCAGCAGTGTGGGACTAGTATCGACAGATACGCAGTATTTT.

The chain carries TRBV2 and TRBJ2-1, with a weak D call TRBD1 (6 bases). The V end was cut by 1 base, the J end by 0 bases, with 10 bases between. CDR3 length: 16 amino acids. CDR1 and CDR2 (germline): SNHLY, FYNNEI. CDR3 bases: TGTGCCAGCAGTGAAGAGCAGGGGAGCTCCTACAATGAGCAGTTCTTC. Residues: CASSEEQGSSYNEQFF.

J is TRBJ2-1 and V is TRBV6-4; TRBD2 is a possible D gene (6 bases). V was clipped by 2 bases and J by 6 bases, with 17 bases between them. The V gene's germline CDR1 is MRHNA and CDR2 SNTAGT. This CDR3 spans 16 amino acids. This CDR3 reads CASSDPSSTGSNEQFF. In DNA, the CDR3 is TGTGCCAGCAGTGACCCCTCTTCGACCGGGAGCAATGAGCAGTTCTTC.

The CDR3 DNA sequence: TGTGCCAGCAGCTCTCGGGACAGGGTCGAGCAGTACTTC. Residues: CASSSRDRVEQYF. The chain joins TRBV7-2 to TRBJ2-7, with 9 bases matching TRBD1. There are 13 residues in the CDR3. V gave up 4 bases and J gave up 6 bases; unmatched junction bases: 4. Germline V gene sequence: CDR1 SGHTA, CDR2 FQGNSA.

The chain carries TRBV7-6 and TRBJ2-1; a possible D gene is TRBD2 (5 bases). The CDR3 is 15 residues long. With 1 base removed from V and 0 bases from J, the gap between germline ends came to 7 bases. Germline V gene lookup returns CDR1 SGHVS and CDR2 FNYEAQ. The CDR3 coding sequence is TGTGCCAGCAGCTTAGTCGGAGGCTCCTACAATGAGCAGTTCTTC. Translating it yields CASSLVGGSYNEQFF.

This rearrangement joins TRBV5-1 to TRBJ2-5, with D perhaps TRBD2 (6 bases). The CDR3 loop spans 15 amino acids. The V gene lost 4 bases and the J gene lost 3 bases, with 16 bases spanning the gap. Germline V CDR1 and CDR2: SGHRS, YFSETQ. The CDR3 DNA reads TGCGCCAGCAGCCCAGCGGGCGGCGGGGAAGAGACCCAGTACTTC. Translating it yields CASSPAGGGEETQYF.

V gene TRBV7-6 combines with J gene TRBJ2-1; D is unclear. This CDR3 is 14 amino acids long. Germline V CDR1 and CDR2: SGHVS, FNYEAQ. With 1 base removed from V and 5 bases from J, the gap between germline ends came to 9 bases. The CDR3 DNA reads as TGTGCCAGCAGCTTAGTGGGCTCTCACAATGAGCAGTTCTTC. It specifies CASSLVGSHNEQFF. Based on the CDR3 plus reference TRBV7-6 and TRBJ2-1, the full variable domain is GAGVSQSPRYKVTKRGQDVALRCDPISGHVSLYWYRQALGQGPEFLTYFNYEAQQDKSGLPNDRFSAERPEGSISTLTIQRTEQRDSAMYRCASSLVGSHNEQFFGPGTRLTVL.

The V call is TRBV2, the J call TRBJ1-3; D uncertain. This CDR3 comprises 17 residues. V was trimmed by 0 bases and J by 0 bases, leaving 12 bases between them. Germline-derived CDR1 and CDR2 are SNHLY and FYNNEI. The CDR3 region has the DNA TGTGCCAGCAGTGAAGCGCTTTGGGCCAGCTCTGGAAACACCATATATTTT. Encoded protein: CASSEALWASSGNTIYF. The variable domain in full, with the rest retrieved from reference TRBV2 and TRBJ1-3, is EPEVTQTPSHQVTQMGQEVILRCVPISNHLYFYWYRQILGQKVEFLVSFYNNEISEKSEIFDDQFSVERPDGSNFTLKIRSTKLEDSAMYFCASSEALWASSGNTIYFGEGSWLTVV.